This TCR beta chain originates from a study of response to subunit inactivated influenza vaccine. Broader study findings: The authors suggested that few new T cells are recruited per seasonal influenza vaccination.

This CDR3 spans 15 amino acids. V lost 3 bases to trimming and J lost 4 bases; unmatched junction nucleotides: 9. In germline, CDR1 is MNHEY, CDR2 SMNVEV (reference sequence). TCRdb independently ran MiXCR on the RT-PCR reads; one entry per CDR3 protein. There are about 240,000 distinct CDR3 sequences in the sample; roughly an eighth occur only once, and about 7.8% lies in the top ten. With respect to this clonotype: Its antigen is as yet unknown.

The source of this sequence is a man in his fifties or sixties who received an inactivated influenza vaccine. This rearrangement joins TRBV27 to TRBJ2-7, with 7 bases lining up with TRBD1. The source was non-naive T cells sorted from PBMCs, collected 14 to 15 days before vaccination. CDR3 sequence: CASSFARGQSYEQYF. The CDR3 DNA is TGTGCCAGCAGTTTCGCGAGGGGGCAGTCTTACGAGCAGTACTTC.